This TCR beta chain was sequenced during a study of tissue T cells after allogeneic stem cell transplantation. For the study at large: Where cell numbers permitted, CD3+ T cells were sorted from preserved blood and marrow. Broader study findings: Some tissue clones might be persisting host cells; their alloreactivity or antigen specificity was not determined.

This clone appeared a few times. The antigen is undetermined. Libraries were prepared by immunoSEQ multiplex PCR; TCRdb keeps only in-frame clonotypes and omits some of them. The sample has fewer than 30,000 clones; 85% are singletons. CDR3 length: 14 residues. Germline V gene lookup returns CDR1 SGHDN and CDR2 FVKESK. Deletions cut 0 bases from V and 6 bases from J, with 11 bases between. The chain carries TRBV14 and TRBJ1-1; D perhaps matches TRBD1 (5 bases). The TCR comes from a woman aged 18 to 49 who later had graft-versus-host disease after an allogeneic stem cell transplant. This material consisted of blood, taken before transplantation. CDR3 amino acids: CASSQDLGVAEAFF. The DNA for the CDR3 is TGTGCCAGCAGCCAAGATCTGGGGGTGGCTGAAGCTTTCTTT.